This T cell receptor beta chain was found in a study of blood T cell repertoires in COVID-19. Study as a whole: In each case, the material was cDNA or gDNA derived from T cells, B-cell-depleted T cells, or PBMCs.

Original processing notes: Researchers report that nucleated cell counts were estimated from reference gene primer amplification. TCRdb's table, derived via immunoSEQ multiplex PCR, lists solely in-frame clones and lacks some. V, J and clone size were drawn from that table, and D and trimming were deduced from the DNA. The table shows just over 150,000 clones, with 85% occurring only once. CDR1 MGHDK and CDR2 SYGVNS come from the germline V gene. V gave up 6 bases and J gave up 2 bases; unmatched junction bases: 4. The CDR3 covers 15 residues. Sequencing was done on a sample of peripheral blood. The chain joins TRBV25-1 to TRBJ2-1, with 10 bases fitting TRBD2. This clonotype was obtained from a human donor with acute or convalescent COVID-19. The donor label of this sample is uncertain. CDR3 nucleotides: TGTGCCAGCAGCTCTAGCGGGGGAGCCTACAATGAGCAGTTCTTC. It specifies CASSSSGGAYNEQFF.